The clone carrying this T cell receptor (beta chain) was seen more than once but under ten times. Its antigen is currently unknown. TCRdb fed the 5' RACE reads into MiXCR, producing one record per CDR3 protein. The sample lists 550,000 to 750,000 distinct CDR3 sequences; about 14% were seen once. These data originate in a study of T cells after yellow fever vaccination. In the study overall: It was SMART-Seq v4 Ultra Low Input that prepared the fractions with low cell numbers.

Study conclusions and caveats: The study noted that FACS-sorted repertoires could contain abundant clonotypes contaminating from the bulk population.

This CDR3 contains 17 residues. The ends lost 6 bases at V and 1 base at J; junction bases unmatched: 16. Per the germline V gene, CDR1 is DFQATT and CDR2 is SNEGSKA (reference sequence). The receptor was isolated from a man aged 30 to 39 who received the YFV17D yellow fever vaccine. Sequencing used PBMCs, obtained on the day of the yellow fever booster vaccination. J is TRBJ2-3 and V is TRBV20-1; TRBD2 aligns across 7 bases. The CDR3, as DNA: TGCAGTGCGCCGAGGCCGGGAAAAGCGGGACGCACAGATACGCAGTATTTT. It specifies CSAPRPGKAGRTDTQYF.